Listed below are T cell receptor beta chains from one sample, sequenced in a study of vaccination effects on CD4 cells after COVID-19. Generated by immunoSEQ multiplex PCR, the TCRdb table keeps only in-frame clones and is missing some. The profile shows tens of thousands of clones, around 70% of them singletons. These receptors lack a known antigen. Sample: CD4+ T cells from PBMCs cultured without peptide, taken after COVID-19 vaccination. Receptors originate from a human donor who received a COVID-19 vaccine. Both conserved end residues are part of each CDR3. D genes are given only for firm matches. Size is stated for part of the rows, as once, few or many counts, or as a class when the clone is expanded.

-,TRBV10-3,-,TRBJ1-5,TGTGCCATCCAGGAAAATAGCAATCAGCCCCAGCATTTT,CAIQENSNQPQHF
-,TRBV30,-,TRBJ1-2,TGTGCCTGGGCCGGCGGTTCGGGCTATGGCTACACCTTC,CAWAGGSGYGYTF
-,TRBV7-2,TRBD1,TRBJ2-5,TGTGCCAGCAGCAGACAGGGTGGCCAAGAGACCCAGTACTTC,CASSRQGGQETQYF
-,TRBV6-5,-,TRBJ1-1,TGTGCCAGCAGTCGGGGACTGGGGAGCACTGAAGCTTTCTTT,CASSRGLGSTEAFF
-,TRBV19,TRBD1,TRBJ1-5,TGTGCCAGTACCACAAAGGGCAGGGGGCAGAATCAGCCCCAGCATTTT,CASTTKGRGQNQPQHF
-,TRBV6-5,-,TRBJ1-4,TGTGCCAGCAGGAGACCGCAGGGGTATGAAAAACTGTTTTTT,CASRRPQGYEKLFF
once,TRBV5-1,-,TRBJ2-5,TGCGCCAGCAGCTTGGGGCCCGGACAGCAAGAGACCCAGTACTTC,CASSLGPGQQETQYF
few,TRBV28,TRBD1,TRBJ1-1,TGTGCCAGCAGTCCGACAGGGTTAGTCACTGAAGCTTTCTTT,CASSPTGLVTEAFF
-,TRBV6-5,TRBD2,TRBJ2-3,TGTGCCAGCAGCGTAGCGGGGGGGGTAGATACGCAGTATTTT,CASSVAGGVDTQYF
-,TRBV5-1,-,TRBJ2-5,TGCGCCAGCAGCTTGGGGGGGGCGCCGGAAGACCAAGAGACCCAGTACTTC,CASSLGGAPEDQETQYF
-,TRBV24-1,TRBD1,TRBJ2-5,TGTGCCACCAGTGATCGAGGGGGCCCTCAAGAGACCCAGTACTTC,CATSDRGGPQETQYF
-,TRBV19,TRBD1,TRBJ2-5,TGTGCCACCAATGGGAGAGGGACAGCACAGACCCAGTACTTC,CATNGRGTAQTQYF
-,TRBV3-1/TRBV3-2,-,TRBJ1-1,TGTGCCAGCAGCCAAGAGAGACTGCTGAACACTGAAGCTTTCTTT,CASSQERLLNTEAFF
-,TRBV9,-,TRBJ2-2,TGTGCCAGCAACAGGGCAGGCGGGGAGCTGTTTTTT,CASNRAGGELFF
-,TRBV19,-,TRBJ1-1,TGTGCCAGTATTTCGATGGGGTTGAACACTGAAGCTTTCTTT,CASISMGLNTEAFF
few,TRBV5-8,-,TRBJ1-1,TGTGCCAGCAGCCGTGGACGCGGGCGAGACACTGAAGCTTTCTTT,CASSRGRGRDTEAFF
-,TRBV7-2,-,TRBJ1-5,TGTGCCAGCAGCTTAGGGGGCGGGGGGCAGCCCCAGCATTTT,CASSLGGGGQPQHF
once,TRBV6-6,-,TRBJ2-2,TGTGCCAGCAATGGGGGCGCGAACACCGGGGAGCTGTTTTTT,CASNGGANTGELFF
few,TRBV5-6,TRBD1,TRBJ1-5,TGTGCCAGCAGCTTGAGACAGGGAGGCAATCAGCCCCAGCATTTT,CASSLRQGGNQPQHF
-,TRBV24-1,-,TRBJ2-5,TGTGCCACCAGTGAGCCGGACAGAGAGACCCAGTACTTC,CATSEPDRETQYF
few,TRBV28,-,TRBJ1-1,TGTGCCAGCAGTTCCCCCCCCGGGACCGTGAACACTGAAGCTTTCTTT,CASSSPPGTVNTEAFF
-,TRBV5-6,-,TRBJ1-4,TGTGCCAGCAGCTTAGACGCCTCCACGCGGATTGAAAAACTGTTTTTT,CASSLDASTRIEKLFF
-,TRBV5-4,TRBD1,TRBJ2-3,TGTGCCAGCAGCCACGGACAGGGCACAGATACGCAGTATTTT,CASSHGQGTDTQYF
-,TRBV5-1,-,TRBJ2-5,TGCGCCAGCAGCTTGGATGGCAGGGTGGGTAAGGAGACCCAGTACTTC,CASSLDGRVGKETQYF
once,TRBV7-2,-,TRBJ1-2,TGTGCCAGCAGCTTAGGGTCCCCCAGGAATGGCTACACCTTC,CASSLGSPRNGYTF
-,TRBV11-3,TRBD2,TRBJ2-2,TGTGCCAGCAGCCCGAGCGGGGCTACCGGGGAGCTGTTTTTT,CASSPSGATGELFF
-,TRBV27,TRBD2,TRBJ2-3,TGTGCCAGCAATAAGGGACTAAGTTTTGGGGAGACGCAGTATTTT,CASNKGLSFGETQYF
-,TRBV7-6,-,TRBJ2-3,TGTGCCAGCAGCTTAGCATCCGGTGGGAATACGCAGTATTTT,CASSLASGGNTQYF
-,TRBV19,-,TRBJ2-2,TGTGCCAGTAGTCCACCCAGTCAGGGGATCGGGGAGCTGTTTTTT,CASSPPSQGIGELFF
-,TRBV30,-,TRBJ1-6,TGTGCCTGGAACCAAAGCCCCAATTCACCCCTCCACTTT,CAWNQSPNSPLHF
-,TRBV7-9,-,TRBJ2-5,TGTGCCAGCAGCACAAGGCGTCTCGGGGAGACCCAGTACTTC,CASSTRRLGETQYF
-,TRBV25-1,-,TRBJ1-2,TGTGCCAGCAGCCCCAGGGGAGGGGACTATGGCTACACCTTC,CASSPRGGDYGYTF
-,TRBV9,-,TRBJ1-2,TGTGCCAGCAGCGTAGTTGACCTACAAAATTGGAACTATGGCTACACCTTC,CASSVVDLQNWNYGYTF
once,TRBV30,-,TRBJ1-4,TGTGCCTGGAGTGACAGAGACACGAAGAGTAGAAATGAAAAACTGTTTTTT,CAWSDRDTKSRNEKLFF
-,TRBV28,TRBD1,TRBJ2-1,TGTGCCAGCAGTTCCTCAACACCTGCCCAGGGGGTCTTCTCCATAACCTACAATGAGCAGTTCTTC,CASSSSTPAQGVFSITYNEQFF
-,TRBV3-1/TRBV3-2,-,TRBJ1-6,TGTGCCAGCAGCCAGGATTTCCCACAGGGTGTTAATTCACCCCTCCACTTT,CASSQDFPQGVNSPLHF
-,TRBV29-1,-,TRBJ2-6,TGCAGCGTTGTTGGGGACCTCTCTGGGGCCAACGTCCTGACTTTC,CSVVGDLSGANVLTF
-,TRBV2,TRBD2,TRBJ2-4,TGTGCCAGCAGTGGTCTAGGGAGCGGGGGGGCGAGCATTCAGTACTTC,CASSGLGSGGASIQYF
few,TRBV7-9,-,TRBJ2-5,TGTGCCAGCAGCCAGGGGCAGGGGAGGACCCAGTACTTC,CASSQGQGRTQYF
-,TRBV12-5,-,TRBJ1-6,TGTGCTAGTGGTGGCACTGGGGGGGCGGTTAATTCACCCCTCCACTTT,CASGGTGGAVNSPLHF
-,TRBV5-1,TRBD2,TRBJ2-1,TGCGCCAGCATTGTTGGAGCGGGGGGGGACAATGAGCAGTTCTTC,CASIVGAGGDNEQFF
few,TRBV15,-,TRBJ2-2,TGTGCCACCAGCAGAGCAGGGACCGGGGAGCTGTTTTTT,CATSRAGTGELFF